The table lists the clone carrying this T cell receptor beta chain with a few counts. The data derive from a study of response to subunit inactivated influenza vaccine. Using its own MiXCR run on the RT-PCR reads, TCRdb lists one record per CDR3 protein. The sample lists about 780,000 distinct CDR3 sequences; around 20% were seen once. Trimming took 5 bases from V and 3 from J, leaving 20 bases between them. The V gene's germline CDR1 is SGHTA and CDR2 FQGNSA. CDR3 size: 16 residues. Sequenced here: PBMCs from blood, sampled 5 days after vaccination. The chain recombines TRBV7-2 with TRBJ2-7, with D possibly TRBD1 on 6 matching bases. This clonotype was sampled from a man aged 45-60 years who received an inactivated influenza vaccine. The CDR3 bases are TGTGCCAGCAGCCCAGGACAGCCTGGAGTAGTCTACGAGCAGTACTTC. This translates into CASSPGQPGVVYEQYF.